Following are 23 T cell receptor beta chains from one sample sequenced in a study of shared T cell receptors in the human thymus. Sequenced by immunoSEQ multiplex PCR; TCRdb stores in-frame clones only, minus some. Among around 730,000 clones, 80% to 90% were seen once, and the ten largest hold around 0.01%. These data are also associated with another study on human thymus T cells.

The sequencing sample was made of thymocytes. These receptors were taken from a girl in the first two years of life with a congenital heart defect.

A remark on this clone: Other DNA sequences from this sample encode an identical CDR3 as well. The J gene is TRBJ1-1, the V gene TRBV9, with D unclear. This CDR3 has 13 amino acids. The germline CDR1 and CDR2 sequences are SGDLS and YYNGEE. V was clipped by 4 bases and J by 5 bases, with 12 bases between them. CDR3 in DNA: TGTGCCAGCAGCACGGGAGGGCGGACTGAAGCTTTCTTT. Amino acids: CASSTGGRTEAFF.

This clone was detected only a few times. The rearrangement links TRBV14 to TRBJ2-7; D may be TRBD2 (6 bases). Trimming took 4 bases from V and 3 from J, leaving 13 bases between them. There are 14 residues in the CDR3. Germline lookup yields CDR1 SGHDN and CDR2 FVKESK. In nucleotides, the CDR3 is TGTGCCAGCAGCCGGAGGAGGGGAATCTACGAGCAGTACTTC. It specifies CASSRRRGIYEQYF. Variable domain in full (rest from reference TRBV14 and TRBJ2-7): EAGVTQFPSHSVIEKGQTVTLRCDPISGHDNLYWYRRVMGKEIKFLLHFVKESKQDESGMPNNRFLAERTGGTYSTLKVQPAELEDSGVYFCASSRRRGIYEQYFGPGTRLTVT.

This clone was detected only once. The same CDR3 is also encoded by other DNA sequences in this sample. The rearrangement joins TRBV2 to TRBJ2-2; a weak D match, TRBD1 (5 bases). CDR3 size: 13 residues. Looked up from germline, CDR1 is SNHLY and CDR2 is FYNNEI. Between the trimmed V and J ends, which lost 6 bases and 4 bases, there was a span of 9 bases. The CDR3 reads CASSQGSTGELFF. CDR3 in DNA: TGTGCCAGCAGCCAGGGTTCCACCGGGGAGCTGTTTTTT.

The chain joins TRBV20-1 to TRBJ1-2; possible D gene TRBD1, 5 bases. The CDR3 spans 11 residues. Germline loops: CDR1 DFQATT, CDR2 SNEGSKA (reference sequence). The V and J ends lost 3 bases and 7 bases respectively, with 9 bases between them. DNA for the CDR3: TGCAGTGCTAGTCCGCAGGGTGGCTACACCTTC. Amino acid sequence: CSASPQGGYTF.

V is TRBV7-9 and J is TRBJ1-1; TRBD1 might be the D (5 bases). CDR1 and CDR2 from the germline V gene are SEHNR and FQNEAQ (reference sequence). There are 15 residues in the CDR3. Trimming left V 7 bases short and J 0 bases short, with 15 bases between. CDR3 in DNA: TGTGCCAGCAACCCGACGAGACAGTTGAACACTGAAGCTTTCTTT. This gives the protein CASNPTRQLNTEAFF. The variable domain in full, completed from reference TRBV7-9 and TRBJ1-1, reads DTGVSQNPRHKITKRGQNVTFRCDPISEHNRLYWYRQTLGQGPEFLTYFQNEAQLEKSRLLSDRFSAERPKGSFSTLEIQRTEQGDSAMYLCASNPTRQLNTEAFFGQGTRLTVV.

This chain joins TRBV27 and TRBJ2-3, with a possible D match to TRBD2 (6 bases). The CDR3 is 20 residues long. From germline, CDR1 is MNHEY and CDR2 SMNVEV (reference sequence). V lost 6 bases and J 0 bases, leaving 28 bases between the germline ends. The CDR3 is CASRGLREDYGSLSTDTQYF. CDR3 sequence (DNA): TGTGCCAGCAGAGGGTTGAGGGAGGATTATGGAAGCCTTAGCACAGATACGCAGTATTTT.

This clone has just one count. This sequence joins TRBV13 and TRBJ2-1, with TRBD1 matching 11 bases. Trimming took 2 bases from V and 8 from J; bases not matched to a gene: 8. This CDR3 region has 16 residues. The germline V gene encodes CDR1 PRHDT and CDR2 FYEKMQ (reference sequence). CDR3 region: CASSLPRDRGNHEQFF. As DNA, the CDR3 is TGTGCCAGCAGCTTACCCCGGGACAGGGGGAACCATGAGCAGTTCTTC.

The chain's CDR3 is CASTTEGGCGYTF. In DNA, the CDR3 is TGTGCCAGCACCACTGAAGGGGGCTGCGGCTACACCTTC. This sequence joins TRBV28 and TRBJ1-2; TRBD1 matches at 7 bases. CDR1 and CDR2 (germline): MDHEN, SYDVKM. The CDR3 totals 13 residues. V trimming: 7 bases; J trimming: 8 bases; junction bases outside the gene matches: 10.

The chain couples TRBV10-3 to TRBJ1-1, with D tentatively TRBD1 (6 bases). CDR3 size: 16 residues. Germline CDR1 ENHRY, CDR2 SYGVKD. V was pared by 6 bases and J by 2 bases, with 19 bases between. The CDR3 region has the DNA TGTGCCATCAGGGGGGCTCGAGGGGCGACCAACACTGAAGCTTTCTTT. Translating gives CAIRGARGATNTEAFF.

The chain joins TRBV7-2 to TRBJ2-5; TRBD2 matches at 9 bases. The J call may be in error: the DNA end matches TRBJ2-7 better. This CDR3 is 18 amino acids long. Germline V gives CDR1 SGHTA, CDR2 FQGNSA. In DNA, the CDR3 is TGTGCCAGCAGCTTAGAGGGTAGCGGGGGCCCGGGGGACTACGAGCAGTACTTC. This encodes CASSLEGSGGPGDYEQYF.

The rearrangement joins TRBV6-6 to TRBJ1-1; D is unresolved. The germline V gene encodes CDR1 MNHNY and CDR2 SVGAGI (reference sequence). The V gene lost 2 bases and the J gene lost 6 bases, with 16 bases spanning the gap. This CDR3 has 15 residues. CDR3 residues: CASSYKVGGVAEAFF. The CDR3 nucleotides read TGTGCCAGCAGTTACAAGGTAGGAGGAGTGGCTGAAGCTTTCTTT.

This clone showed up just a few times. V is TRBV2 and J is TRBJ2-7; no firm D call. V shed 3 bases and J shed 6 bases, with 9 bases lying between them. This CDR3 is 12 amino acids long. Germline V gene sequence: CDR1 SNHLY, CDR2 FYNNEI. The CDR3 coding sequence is TGTGCCAGCAGTGACGCGGCATTCGAGCAGTACTTC. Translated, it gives CASSDAAFEQYF.

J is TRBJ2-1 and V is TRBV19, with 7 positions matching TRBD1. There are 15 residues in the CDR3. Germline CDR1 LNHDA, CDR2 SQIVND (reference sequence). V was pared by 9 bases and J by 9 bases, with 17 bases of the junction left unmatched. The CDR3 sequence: CASTPGTDPLGEQFF. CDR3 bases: TGTGCCAGCACCCCCGGGACAGACCCCTTGGGTGAGCAGTTCTTC.

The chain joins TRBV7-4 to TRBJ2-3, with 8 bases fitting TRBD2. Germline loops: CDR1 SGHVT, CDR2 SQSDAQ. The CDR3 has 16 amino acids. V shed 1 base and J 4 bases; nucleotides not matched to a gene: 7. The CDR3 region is CASSLVLGGGSDTQYF. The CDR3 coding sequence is TGTGCCAGCAGCTTAGTCTTGGGCGGGGGGTCAGATACGCAGTATTTT.

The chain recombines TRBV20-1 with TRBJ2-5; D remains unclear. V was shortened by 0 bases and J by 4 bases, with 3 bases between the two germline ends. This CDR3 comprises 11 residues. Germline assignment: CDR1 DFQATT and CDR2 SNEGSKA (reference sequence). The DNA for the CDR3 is TGCAGTGCTAGAGAGAGAGAGACCCAGTACTTC. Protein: CSARERETQYF.

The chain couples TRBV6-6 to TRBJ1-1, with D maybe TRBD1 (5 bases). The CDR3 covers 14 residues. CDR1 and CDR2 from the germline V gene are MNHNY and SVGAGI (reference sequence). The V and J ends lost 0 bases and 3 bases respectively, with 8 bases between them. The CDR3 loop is CASSYSPRDTEAFF. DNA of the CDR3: TGTGCCAGCAGTTACTCACCCAGGGACACTGAAGCTTTCTTT.

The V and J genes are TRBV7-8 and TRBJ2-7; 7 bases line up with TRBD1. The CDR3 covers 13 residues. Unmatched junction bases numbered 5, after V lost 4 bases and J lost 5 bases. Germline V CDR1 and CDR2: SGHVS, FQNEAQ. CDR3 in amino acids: CASSSTGSDEQYF. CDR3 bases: TGTGCCAGCAGCTCGACAGGGTCCGACGAGCAGTACTTC. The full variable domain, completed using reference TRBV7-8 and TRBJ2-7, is GAGVSQSPRYKVAKRGQDVALRCDPISGHVSLFWYQQALGQGPEFLTYFQNEAQLDKSGLPSDRFFAERPEGSVSTLKIQRTQQEDSAVYLCASSSTGSDEQYFGPGTRLTVT.

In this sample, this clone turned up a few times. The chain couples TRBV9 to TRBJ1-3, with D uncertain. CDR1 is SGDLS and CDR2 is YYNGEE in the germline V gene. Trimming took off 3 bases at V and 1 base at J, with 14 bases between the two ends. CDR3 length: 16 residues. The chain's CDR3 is CASSAHRQISGNTIYF. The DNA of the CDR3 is TGTGCCAGCAGCGCCCATCGACAAATTTCTGGAAACACCATATATTTT.

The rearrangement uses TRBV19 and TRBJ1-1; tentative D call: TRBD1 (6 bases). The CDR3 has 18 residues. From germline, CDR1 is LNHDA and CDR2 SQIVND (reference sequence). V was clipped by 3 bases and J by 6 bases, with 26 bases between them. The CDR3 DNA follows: TGTGCCAGTAGTATCCCCATTGGACAGCAGAGACCCGGGGCTGAAGCTTTCTTT. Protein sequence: CASSIPIGQQRPGAEAFF. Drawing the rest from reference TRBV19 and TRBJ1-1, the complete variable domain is DGGITQSPKYLFRKEGQNVTLSCEQNLNHDAMYWYRQDPGQGLRLIYYSQIVNDFQKGDIAEGYSVSREKKESFPLTVTSAQKNPTAFYLCASSIPIGQQRPGAEAFFGQGTRLTVV.

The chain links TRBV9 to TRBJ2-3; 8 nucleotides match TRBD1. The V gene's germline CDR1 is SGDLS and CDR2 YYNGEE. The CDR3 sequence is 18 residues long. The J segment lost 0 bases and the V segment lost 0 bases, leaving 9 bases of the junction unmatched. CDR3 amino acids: CASSVAPGGTGSTDTQYF. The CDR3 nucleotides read TGTGCCAGCAGCGTAGCCCCTGGGGGGACAGGTAGCACAGATACGCAGTATTTT.

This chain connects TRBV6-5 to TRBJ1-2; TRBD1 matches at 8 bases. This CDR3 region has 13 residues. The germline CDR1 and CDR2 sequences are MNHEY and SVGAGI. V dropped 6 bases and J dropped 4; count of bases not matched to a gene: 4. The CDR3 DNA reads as TGTGCCAGCAGCAAGGGACAGGCCTATGGCTACACCTTC. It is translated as CASSKGQAYGYTF.

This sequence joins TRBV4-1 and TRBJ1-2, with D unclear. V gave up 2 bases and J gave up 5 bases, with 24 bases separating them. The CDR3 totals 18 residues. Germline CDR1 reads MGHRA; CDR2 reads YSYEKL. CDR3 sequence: CASSQSSGAGRVGYGYTF. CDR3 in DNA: TGCGCCAGCAGCCAATCCTCCGGCGCGGGGAGGGTTGGGTATGGCTACACCTTC.

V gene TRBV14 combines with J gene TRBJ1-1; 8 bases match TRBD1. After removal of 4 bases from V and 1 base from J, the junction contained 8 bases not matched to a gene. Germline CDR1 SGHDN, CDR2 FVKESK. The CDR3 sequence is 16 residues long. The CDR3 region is CASSLRQGRWNTEAFF. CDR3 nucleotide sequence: TGTGCCAGCAGCCTGAGACAGGGGCGATGGAACACTGAAGCTTTCTTT.